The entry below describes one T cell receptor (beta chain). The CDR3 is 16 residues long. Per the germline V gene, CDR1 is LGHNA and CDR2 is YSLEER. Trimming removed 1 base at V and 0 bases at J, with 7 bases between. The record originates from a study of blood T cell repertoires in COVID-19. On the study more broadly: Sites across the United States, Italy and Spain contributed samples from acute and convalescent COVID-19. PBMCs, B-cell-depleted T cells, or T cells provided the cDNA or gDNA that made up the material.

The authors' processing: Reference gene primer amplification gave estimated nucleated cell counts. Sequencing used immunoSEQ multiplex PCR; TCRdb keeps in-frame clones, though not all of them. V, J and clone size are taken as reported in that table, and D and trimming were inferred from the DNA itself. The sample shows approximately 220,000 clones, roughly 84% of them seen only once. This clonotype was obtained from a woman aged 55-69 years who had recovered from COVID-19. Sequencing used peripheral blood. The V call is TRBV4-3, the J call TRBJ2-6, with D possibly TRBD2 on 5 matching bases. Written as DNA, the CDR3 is TGCGCCAGCAGCCAAGTCGGAGGCTCTGGGGCCAACGTCCTGACTTTC. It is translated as CASSQVGGSGANVLTF.